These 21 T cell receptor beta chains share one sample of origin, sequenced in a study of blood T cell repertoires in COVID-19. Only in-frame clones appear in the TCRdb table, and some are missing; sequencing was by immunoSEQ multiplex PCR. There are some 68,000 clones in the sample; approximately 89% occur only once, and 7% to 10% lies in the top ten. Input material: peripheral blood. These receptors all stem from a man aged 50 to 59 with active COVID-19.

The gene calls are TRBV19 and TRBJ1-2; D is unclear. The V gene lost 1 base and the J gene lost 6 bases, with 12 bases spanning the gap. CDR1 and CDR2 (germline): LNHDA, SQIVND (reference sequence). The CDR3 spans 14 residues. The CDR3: CASSIVPGRHGYTF. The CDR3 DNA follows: TGTGCCAGTAGTATAGTTCCAGGTCGGCATGGCTACACCTTC.

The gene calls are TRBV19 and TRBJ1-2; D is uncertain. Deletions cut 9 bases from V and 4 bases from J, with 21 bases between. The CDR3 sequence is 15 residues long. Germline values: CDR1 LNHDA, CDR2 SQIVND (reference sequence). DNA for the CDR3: TGTGCCAGCTCTTTTGGCGCCGGTAGCGGCTATGGCTACACCTTC. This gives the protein CASSFGAGSGYGYTF.

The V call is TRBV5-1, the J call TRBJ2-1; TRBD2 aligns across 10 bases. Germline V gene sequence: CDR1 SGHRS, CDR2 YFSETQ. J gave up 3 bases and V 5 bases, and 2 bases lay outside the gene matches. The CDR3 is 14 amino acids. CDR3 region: CASRPSGGYNEQFF. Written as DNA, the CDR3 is TGCGCCAGCAGACCTAGCGGGGGCTACAATGAGCAGTTCTTC.

CDR3: CASSNRDRDDEQFF. CDR3 nucleotide sequence: TGTGCCAGCAGCAACCGGGACAGGGATGATGAGCAGTTCTTC. J is TRBJ2-1 and V is TRBV13; TRBD1 matches 9 bases. The CDR3 runs to 14 residues. CDR1 and CDR2 (germline): PRHDT, FYEKMQ (reference sequence). V shed 5 bases and J 8 bases; nucleotides not matched to a gene: 7. Full variable domain (outside the CDR3, taken from reference TRBV13 and TRBJ2-1): AAGVIQSPRHLIKEKRETATLKCYPIPRHDTVYWYQQGPGQDPQFLISFYEKMQSDKGSIPDRFSAQQFSDYHSELNMSSLELGDSALYFCASSNRDRDDEQFFGPGTRLTVL.

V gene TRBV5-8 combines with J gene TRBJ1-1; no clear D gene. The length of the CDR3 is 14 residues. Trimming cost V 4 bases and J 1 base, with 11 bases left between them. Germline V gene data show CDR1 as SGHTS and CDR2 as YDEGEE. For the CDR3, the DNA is TGTGCCAGCAGCCGTAGTATAGCGAACACTGAAGCTTTCTTT. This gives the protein CASSRSIANTEAFF.

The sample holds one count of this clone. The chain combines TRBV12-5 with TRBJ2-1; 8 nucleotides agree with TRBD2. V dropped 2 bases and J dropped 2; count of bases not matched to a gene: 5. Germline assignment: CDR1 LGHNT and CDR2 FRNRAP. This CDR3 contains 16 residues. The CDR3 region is CASGLPVRGAYNEQFF. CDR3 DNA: TGTGCTAGTGGTTTGCCCGTGCGGGGGGCCTACAATGAGCAGTTCTTC.

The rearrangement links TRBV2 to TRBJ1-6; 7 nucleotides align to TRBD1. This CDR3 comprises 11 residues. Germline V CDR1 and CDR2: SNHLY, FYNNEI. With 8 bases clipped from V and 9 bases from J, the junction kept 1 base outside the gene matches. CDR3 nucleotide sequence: TGTGCCAGCCACAGGGGTTCACCCCTCCACTTT. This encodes CASHRGSPLHF.

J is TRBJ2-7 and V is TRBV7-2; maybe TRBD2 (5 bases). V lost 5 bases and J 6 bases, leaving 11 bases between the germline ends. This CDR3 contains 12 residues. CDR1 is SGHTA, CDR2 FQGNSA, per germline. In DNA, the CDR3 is TGTGCCAGCAGCGAGGGCGGTATCGAGCAGTACTTC. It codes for CASSEGGIEQYF.

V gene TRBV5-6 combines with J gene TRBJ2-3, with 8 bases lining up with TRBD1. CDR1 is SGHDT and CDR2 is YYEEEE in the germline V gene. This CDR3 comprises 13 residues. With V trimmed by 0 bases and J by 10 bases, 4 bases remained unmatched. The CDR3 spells CASSLDPGQAQYF. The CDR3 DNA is TGTGCCAGCAGCTTGGACCCGGGACAGGCGCAGTATTTT. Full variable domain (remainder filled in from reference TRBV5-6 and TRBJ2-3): DAGVTQSPTHLIKTRGQQVTLRCSPKSGHDTVSWYQQALGQGPQFIFQYYEEEERQRGNFPDRFSGHQFPNYSSELNVNALLLGDSALYLCASSLDPGQAQYFGPGTRLTVL.

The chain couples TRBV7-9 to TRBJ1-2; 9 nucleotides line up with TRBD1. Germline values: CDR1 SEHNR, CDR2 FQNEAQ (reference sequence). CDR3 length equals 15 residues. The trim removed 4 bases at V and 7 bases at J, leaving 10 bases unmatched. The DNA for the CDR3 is TGTGCCAGCAGCTCGGCGGGACAGGGTAAATCTGGCTACACCTTC. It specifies CASSSAGQGKSGYTF.

CDR3 coding DNA: TGCAGCGCGGAAACAGGGGGGAAAAACACCATATATTTT. Protein: CSAETGGKNTIYF. The V and J genes are TRBV29-1 and TRBJ1-3; 8 positions match TRBD1. Germline V gene data show CDR1 as SQVTM and CDR2 as ANQGSEA. The CDR3 sequence is 13 residues long. V was pared by 7 bases and J by 6 bases, with 8 bases of the junction left unmatched.

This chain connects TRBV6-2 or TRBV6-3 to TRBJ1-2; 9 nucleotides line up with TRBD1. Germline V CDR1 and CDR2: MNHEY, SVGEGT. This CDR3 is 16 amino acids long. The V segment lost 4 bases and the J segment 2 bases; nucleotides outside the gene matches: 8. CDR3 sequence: CASSSDRTGANYGYTF. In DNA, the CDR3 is TGTGCCAGCAGTTCCGATAGGACAGGGGCGAACTATGGCTACACCTTC.

Written as DNA, the CDR3 is TGTGCCAGCAGCGCCGACAGGGGGCGGAACTATGGCTACACCTTC. Protein sequence: CASSADRGRNYGYTF. The rearrangement uses TRBV7-2 and TRBJ1-2; 10 bases are a match to TRBD1. V shed 5 bases and J 2 bases; nucleotides not matched to a gene: 5. This CDR3 region has 15 residues. The germline V gene encodes CDR1 SGHTA and CDR2 FQGNSA.

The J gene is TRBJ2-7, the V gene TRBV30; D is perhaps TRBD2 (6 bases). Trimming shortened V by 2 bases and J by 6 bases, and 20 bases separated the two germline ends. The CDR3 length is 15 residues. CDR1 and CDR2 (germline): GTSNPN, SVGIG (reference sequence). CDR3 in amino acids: CAWSRPGLGVGEQYF. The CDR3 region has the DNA TGTGCCTGGAGTAGACCGGGACTGGGTGTCGGCGAGCAGTACTTC.

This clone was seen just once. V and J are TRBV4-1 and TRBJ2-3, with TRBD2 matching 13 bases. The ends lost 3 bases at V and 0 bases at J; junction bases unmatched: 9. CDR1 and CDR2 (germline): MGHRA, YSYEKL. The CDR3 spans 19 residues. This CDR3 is CASSQPWTSGRSSTDTQYF. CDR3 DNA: TGCGCCAGCAGCCAGCCTTGGACTAGCGGGAGATCTAGCACAGATACGCAGTATTTT.

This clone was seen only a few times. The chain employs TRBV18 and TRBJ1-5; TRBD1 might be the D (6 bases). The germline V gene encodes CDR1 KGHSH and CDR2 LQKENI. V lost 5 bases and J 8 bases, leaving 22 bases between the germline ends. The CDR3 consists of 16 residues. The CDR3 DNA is TGTGCCAGCTCATCTGTGGCCGGACAGCCTTTGGAGCCCCAGCATTTT. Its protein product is CASSSVAGQPLEPQHF.

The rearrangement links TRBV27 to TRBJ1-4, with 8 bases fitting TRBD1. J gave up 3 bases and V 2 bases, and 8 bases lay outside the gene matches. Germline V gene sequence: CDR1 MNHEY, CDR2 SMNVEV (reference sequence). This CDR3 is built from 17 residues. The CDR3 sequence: CASSLRTGRGSNEKLFF. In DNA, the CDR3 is TGTGCCAGCAGTTTACGGACAGGGAGGGGATCTAATGAAAAACTGTTTTTT.

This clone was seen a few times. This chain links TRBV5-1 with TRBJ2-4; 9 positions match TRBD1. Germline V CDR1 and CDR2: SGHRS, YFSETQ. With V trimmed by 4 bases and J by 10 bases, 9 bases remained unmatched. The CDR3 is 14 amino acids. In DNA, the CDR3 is TGCGCCAGCAGCACCGGGACAGGGATTGATATTCAGTACTTC. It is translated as CASSTGTGIDIQYF. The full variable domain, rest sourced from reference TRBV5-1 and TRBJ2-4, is KAGVTQTPRYLIKTRGQQVTLSCSPISGHRSVSWYQQTPGQGLQFLFEYFSETQRNKGNFPGRFSGRQFSNSRSEMNVSTLELGDSALYLCASSTGTGIDIQYFGAGTRLSVL.

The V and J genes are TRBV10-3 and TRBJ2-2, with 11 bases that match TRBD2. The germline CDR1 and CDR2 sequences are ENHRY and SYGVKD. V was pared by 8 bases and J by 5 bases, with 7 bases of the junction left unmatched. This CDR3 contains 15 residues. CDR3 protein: CAIWDPSGGTGELFF. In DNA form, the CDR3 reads TGTGCCATCTGGGACCCTAGCGGGGGGACCGGGGAGCTGTTTTTT.

The CDR3, as DNA: TGTGCCAGCAGATCGACTAGCGGGGGACCGGGGACCCAGTACTTC. It is translated as CASRSTSGGPGTQYF. V is TRBV5-5 and J is TRBJ2-5; 12 bases fit TRBD2. Unmatched junction bases numbered 9, after V lost 5 bases and J lost 7 bases. Per germline, CDR1 SGHKS and CDR2 YYEKEE (reference sequence). This CDR3 comprises 15 residues.

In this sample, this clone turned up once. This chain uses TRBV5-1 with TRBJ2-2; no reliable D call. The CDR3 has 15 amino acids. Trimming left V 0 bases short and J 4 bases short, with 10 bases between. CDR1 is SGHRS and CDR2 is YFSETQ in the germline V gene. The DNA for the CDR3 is TGCGCCAGCAGCTTGGACAACCCGGGCACCGGGGAGCTGTTTTTT. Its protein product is CASSLDNPGTGELFF.